Reported below is one T cell receptor beta chain. While infection was still active, Seattle patients were enrolled and then followed longitudinally. The CDR3 totals 13 residues. The V and J ends lost 4 bases and 3 bases, in that order; junction bases with no gene match: 4. Looked up from germline, CDR1 is SGHDT and CDR2 is YYEEEE. This record comes from a study of blood T cell repertoires in COVID-19. Study-level information: The United States, Italy and Spain provided the acute and convalescent COVID-19 samples. Nucleic acid was either cDNA or gDNA, and it came from T cells, B-cell-depleted T cells, or PBMCs.

Per the study methods: Estimates of nucleated cell counts were drawn from the amplification of reference gene primers. Assay used: immunoSEQ multiplex PCR; TCRdb lists only in-frame clones, some missing. V and J calls and clone size follow that table, whereas D and trimming were derived from the DNA. The sample holds 120,000 to 150,000 clones, 80% to 90% seen once. The clonotype was recovered from an older woman with COVID-19, enrolled during active disease. Source material: peripheral blood. V is TRBV5-6 and J is TRBJ2-7; 7 nucleotides match TRBD2. CDR3 residues: CASSRGGVYEQYF. CDR3 bases: TGTGCCAGCAGCCGTGGGGGGGTCTACGAGCAGTACTTC.